These T cell receptor beta chains were read from a single sample in a study of blood T cell repertoires in COVID-19. Assay used: immunoSEQ multiplex PCR; TCRdb lists only in-frame clones, some missing. The data contain about 200,000 clones, about 86% of them singletons. Material: PBMCs or T cells enriched from blood (not recorded which). These receptors all stem from a woman in her forties with acute COVID-19. CDR3s include the opening cysteine and the closing phenylalanine or tryptophan. Each record gives: D gene, clone size, V gene, J gene, CDR3 protein, CDR3 DNA. The D gene is left open where the match is weak. Only some rows state a clone size, as once, few, many or a class for expanded clones.

>TRBD1|NA|TRBV4-3|TRBJ1-1
CASSQVYRGGDTEAFF
TGCGCCAGCAGCCAAGTCTACAGGGGGGGAGACACTGAAGCTTTCTTT
>TRBD2|NA|TRBV3-1/TRBV3-2|TRBJ2-1
CASSQGGSGTSYNEQFF
TGTGCCAGCAGCCAAGGAGGTAGCGGGACGTCTTACAATGAGCAGTTCTTC
>NA|NA|TRBV20-1|TRBJ1-5
CSASPRDNQPQHF
TGCAGTGCTAGTCCCAGGGACAATCAGCCCCAGCATTTT
>TRBD2|once|TRBV7-2|TRBJ2-1
CASSHGTSPSLNYNEQFF
TGTGCCAGCAGCCACGGGACTAGCCCATCCCTAAACTACAATGAGCAGTTCTTC
>NA|NA|TRBV7-2|TRBJ2-5
CASSGGDVVQETQYF
TGTGCCAGCAGCGGAGGGGACGTCGTGCAAGAGACCCAGTACTTC
>NA|NA|TRBV5-5|TRBJ1-2
CASSLLQGRDGYTF
TGTGCCAGCAGCTTGTTACAGGGAAGGGATGGCTACACCTTC
>NA|NA|TRBV19|TRBJ2-2
CASSIVTGFTGELFF
TGTGCCAGTAGTATTGTCACAGGGTTCACCGGGGAGCTGTTTTTT
>NA|NA|TRBV11-2|TRBJ2-7
CASQGVSGRRYEQYF
TGTGCCAGCCAGGGTGTATCCGGACGGCGCTACGAGCAGTACTTC
>NA|NA|TRBV10-3|TRBJ2-5
CAVSPTQETQYF
TGTGCCGTCTCTCCCACACAAGAGACCCAGTACTTC
>TRBD2|NA|TRBV28|TRBJ2-1
CASSLGGGRLNNEQFF
TGTGCCAGCAGTTTAGGGGGAGGGCGGCTGAACAATGAGCAGTTCTTC
>NA|NA|TRBV9|TRBJ1-2
CASSVSGNTNYGYTF
TGTGCCAGCAGCGTATCGGGGAATACTAACTATGGCTACACCTTC
>TRBD1|NA|TRBV19|TRBJ1-6
CASSSRQGIMNSPLHF
TGTGCCAGTAGTTCAAGACAGGGAATCATGAATTCACCCCTCCACTTT
>NA|NA|TRBV4-3|TRBJ1-1
CASSPQRRPTEAFF
TGCGCCAGCAGCCCCCAAAGGAGGCCGACTGAAGCTTTCTTT
>TRBD2|NA|TRBV6-6|TRBJ2-7
CASSYSTGTSSYEQYF
TGTGCCAGCAGTTACTCCACCGGGACTAGCTCCTACGAGCAGTACTTC
>NA|NA|TRBV10-2|TRBJ2-7
CASSDARYEQYF
TGCGCCAGCAGTGATGCGAGGTACGAGCAGTACTTC
>NA|NA|TRBV28|TRBJ2-2
CASSPDSLGTGELFF
TGTGCCAGCAGCCCAGACTCCCTGGGCACCGGGGAGCTGTTTTTT
>NA|NA|TRBV5-1|TRBJ1-1
CASSMVTSLNTEAFF
TGCGCCAGCAGCATGGTGACAAGTCTGAACACTGAAGCTTTCTTT
>NA|NA|TRBV28|TRBJ1-2
CASSLRQANYGYTF
TGTGCCAGCAGTTTGCGACAGGCCAACTATGGCTACACCTTC
>NA|NA|TRBV9|TRBJ2-3
CASSVVVQADTQYF
TGTGCCAGCAGCGTAGTGGTTCAGGCAGATACGCAGTATTTT
>TRBD2|NA|TRBV27|TRBJ2-7
CASKGLAEYEQYF
TGTGCCAGCAAAGGACTAGCGGAATACGAGCAGTACTTC
>NA|few|TRBV2|TRBJ1-5
CASRRDFNQPQHF
TGTGCCAGCAGGAGGGACTTCAATCAGCCCCAGCATTTT
>TRBD2|NA|TRBV7-3|TRBJ2-1
CASSPSAVAGRTNEQFF
TGTGCCAGCAGCCCTTCTGCCGTAGCGGGGCGCACCAATGAGCAGTTCTTC
>NA|NA|TRBV28|TRBJ1-3
CASTSESVGSGNTIYF
TGTGCCAGCACCTCTGAGTCCGTCGGCTCTGGAAACACCATATATTTT